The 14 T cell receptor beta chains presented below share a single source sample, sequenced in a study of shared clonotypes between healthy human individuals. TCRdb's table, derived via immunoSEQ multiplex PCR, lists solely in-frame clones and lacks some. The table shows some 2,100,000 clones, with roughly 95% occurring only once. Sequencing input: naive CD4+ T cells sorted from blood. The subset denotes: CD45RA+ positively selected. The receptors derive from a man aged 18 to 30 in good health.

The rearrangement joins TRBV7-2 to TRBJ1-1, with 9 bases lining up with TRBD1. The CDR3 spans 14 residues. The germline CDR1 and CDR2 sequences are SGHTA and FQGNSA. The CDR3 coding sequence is TGTGCAAGCGGGGGGGACAGGGTGAACACTGAAGCTTTCTTT. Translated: CASGGDRVNTEAFF. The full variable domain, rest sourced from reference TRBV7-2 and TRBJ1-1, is GAGVSQSPSNKVTEKGKDVELRCDPISGHTALYWYRQSLGQGLEFLIYFQGNSAPDKSGLPSDRFSAERTGGSVSTLTIQRTQQEDSAVYLCASGGDRVNTEAFFGQGTRLTVV.

The CDR3 DNA sequence: TGTGCCAGCAGTTTGGGGGCTAGAGGCACAGATACGCAGTATTTT. This gives the protein CASSLGARGTDTQYF. The chain recombines TRBV28 with TRBJ2-3; the D gene is possibly TRBD1 (6 bases). V gave up 3 bases and J gave up 1 base, with 11 bases separating them. The CDR3 covers 15 residues. Per the germline V gene, CDR1 is MDHEN and CDR2 is SYDVKM.

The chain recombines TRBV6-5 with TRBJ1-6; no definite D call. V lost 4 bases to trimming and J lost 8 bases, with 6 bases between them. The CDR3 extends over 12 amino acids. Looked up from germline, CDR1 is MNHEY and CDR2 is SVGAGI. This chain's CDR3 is CASSLMYSPLHF. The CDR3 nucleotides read TGTGCCAGCAGTTTGATGTATTCACCCCTCCACTTT.

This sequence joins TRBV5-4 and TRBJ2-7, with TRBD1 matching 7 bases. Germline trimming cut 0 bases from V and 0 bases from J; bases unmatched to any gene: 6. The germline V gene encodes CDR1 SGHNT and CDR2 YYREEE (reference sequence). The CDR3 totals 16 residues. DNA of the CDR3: TGTGCCAGCAGCTTGGGGATGAGGGACAGCTCCTACGAGCAGTACTTC. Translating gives CASSLGMRDSSYEQYF.

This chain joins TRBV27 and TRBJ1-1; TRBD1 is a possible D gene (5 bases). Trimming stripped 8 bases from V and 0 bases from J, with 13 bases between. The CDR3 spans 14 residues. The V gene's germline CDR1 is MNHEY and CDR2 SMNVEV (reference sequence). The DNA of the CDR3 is TGTGCCAGCCGCTCGGGGGGGTTGAACACTGAAGCTTTCTTT. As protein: CASRSGGLNTEAFF.

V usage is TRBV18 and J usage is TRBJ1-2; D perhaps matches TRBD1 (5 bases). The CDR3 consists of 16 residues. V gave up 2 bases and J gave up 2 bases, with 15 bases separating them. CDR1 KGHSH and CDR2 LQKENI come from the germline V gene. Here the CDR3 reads CASSPGSAGLNYGYTF. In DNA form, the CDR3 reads TGTGCCAGCTCACCAGGGTCCGCAGGGCTAAACTATGGCTACACCTTC.

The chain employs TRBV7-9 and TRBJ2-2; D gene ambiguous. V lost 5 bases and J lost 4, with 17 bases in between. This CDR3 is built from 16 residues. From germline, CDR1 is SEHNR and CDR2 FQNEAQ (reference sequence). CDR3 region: CASSPGVASITGELFF. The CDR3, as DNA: TGTGCCAGCAGCCCGGGCGTAGCCAGTATCACCGGGGAGCTGTTTTTT.

The CDR3 protein is CAISEGQSPNTGELFF. The CDR3, as DNA: TGTGCCATCAGTGAGGGACAGTCGCCGAACACCGGGGAGCTGTTTTTT. V and J are TRBV10-3 and TRBJ2-2, with a possible D match to TRBD1 (6 bases). Deletions cut 2 bases from V and 0 bases from J, with 10 bases between. Per the germline V gene, CDR1 is ENHRY and CDR2 is SYGVKD. The CDR3 is 16 amino acids.

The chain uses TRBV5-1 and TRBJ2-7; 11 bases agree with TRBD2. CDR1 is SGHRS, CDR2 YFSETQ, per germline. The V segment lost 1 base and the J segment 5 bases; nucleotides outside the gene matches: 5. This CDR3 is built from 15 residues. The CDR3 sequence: CASSLWGLAADEQYF. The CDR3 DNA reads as TGCGCCAGCAGCTTGTGGGGACTAGCGGCTGACGAGCAGTACTTC.

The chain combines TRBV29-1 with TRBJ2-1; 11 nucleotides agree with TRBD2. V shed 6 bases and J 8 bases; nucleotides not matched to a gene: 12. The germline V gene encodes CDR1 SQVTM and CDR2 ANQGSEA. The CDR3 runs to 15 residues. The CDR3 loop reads CSVKAGTSGRDEQFF. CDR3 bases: TGCAGCGTCAAAGCCGGGACTAGCGGCAGGGATGAGCAGTTCTTC.

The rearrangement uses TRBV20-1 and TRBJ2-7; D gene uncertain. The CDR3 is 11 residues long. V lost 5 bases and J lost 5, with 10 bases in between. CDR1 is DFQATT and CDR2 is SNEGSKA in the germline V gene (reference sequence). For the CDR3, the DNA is TGCAGTGCTCCTCAGAAAAACGAGCAGTACTTC. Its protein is CSAPQKNEQYF.

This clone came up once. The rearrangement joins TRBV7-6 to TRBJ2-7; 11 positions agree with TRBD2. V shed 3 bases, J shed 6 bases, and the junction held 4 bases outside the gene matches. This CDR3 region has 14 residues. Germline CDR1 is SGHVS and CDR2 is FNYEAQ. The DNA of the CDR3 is TGTGCCAGCAGCTTGACTAGCGGGATTAGCGAGCAGTACTTC. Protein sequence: CASSLTSGISEQYF.

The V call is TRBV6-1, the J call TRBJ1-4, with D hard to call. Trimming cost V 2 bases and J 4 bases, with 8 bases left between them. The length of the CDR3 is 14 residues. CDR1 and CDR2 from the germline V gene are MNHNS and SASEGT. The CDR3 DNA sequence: TGTGCCAGCAGTGAATCACGGTTTAATGAAAAACTGTTTTTT. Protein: CASSESRFNEKLFF.

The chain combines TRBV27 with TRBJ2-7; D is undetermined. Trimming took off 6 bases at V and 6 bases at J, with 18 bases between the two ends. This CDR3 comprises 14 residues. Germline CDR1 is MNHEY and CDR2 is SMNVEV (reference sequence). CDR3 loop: CASSRDPNPGEQYF. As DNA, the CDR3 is TGTGCCAGCAGCCGCGACCCGAACCCAGGCGAGCAGTACTTC.